This T cell receptor beta chain was sequenced for a study of blood T cell repertoires in COVID-19. Study in general: Material from acute and convalescent COVID-19 was sourced from the United States, Italy and Spain. PBMCs, B-cell-depleted T cells, or T cells provided the cDNA or gDNA that made up the material.

In the original workflow: Using reference gene primer amplification, nucleated cell counts were estimated. Sequencing used immunoSEQ multiplex PCR; TCRdb keeps in-frame clones, though not all of them. That table gives V, J and clone size, and the DNA gave D and trimming. Of tens of thousands of clones listed, approximately 86% are singletons. V lost 2 bases and J lost 4; bases outside the gene matches: 4. The CDR3 totals 14 residues. CDR1 is SGHDN, CDR2 FVKESK, per germline. Sequenced input: peripheral blood. The genes are TRBV14 and TRBJ1-2; the match to TRBD1 covers 7 bases. The receptor comes from a man in his forties or fifties with active or convalescent COVID-19. The CDR3: CASSQTTGFYGYTF. The CDR3 nucleotides read TGTGCCAGCAGCCAAACGACAGGGTTCTATGGCTACACCTTC.